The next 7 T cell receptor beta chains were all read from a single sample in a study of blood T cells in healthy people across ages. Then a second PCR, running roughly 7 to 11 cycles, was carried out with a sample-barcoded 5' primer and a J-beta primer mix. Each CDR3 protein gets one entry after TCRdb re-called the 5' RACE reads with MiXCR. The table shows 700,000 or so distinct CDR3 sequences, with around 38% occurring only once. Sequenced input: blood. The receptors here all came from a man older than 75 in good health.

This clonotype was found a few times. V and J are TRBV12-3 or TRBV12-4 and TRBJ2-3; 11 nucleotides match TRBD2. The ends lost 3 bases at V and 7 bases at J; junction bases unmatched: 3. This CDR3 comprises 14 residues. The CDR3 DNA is TGTGCCAGCAGTTTGGCTAGCGGGGGGAATACGCAGTATTTT. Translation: CASSLASGGNTQYF.

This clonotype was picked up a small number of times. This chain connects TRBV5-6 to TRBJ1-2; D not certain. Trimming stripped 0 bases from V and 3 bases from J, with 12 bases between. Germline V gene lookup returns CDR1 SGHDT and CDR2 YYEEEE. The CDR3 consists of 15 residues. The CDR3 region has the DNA TGTGCCAGCAGCTTGGTGGACTTCGGGGACTATGGCTACACCTTC. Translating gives CASSLVDFGDYGYTF.

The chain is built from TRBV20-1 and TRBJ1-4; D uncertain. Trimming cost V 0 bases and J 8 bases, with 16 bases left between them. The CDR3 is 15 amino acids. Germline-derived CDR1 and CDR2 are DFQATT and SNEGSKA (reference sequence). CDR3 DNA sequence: TGCAGTGCTAGAGATCTGAAGGCCGTTTGGGAAAAACTGTTTTTT. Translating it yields CSARDLKAVWEKLFF.

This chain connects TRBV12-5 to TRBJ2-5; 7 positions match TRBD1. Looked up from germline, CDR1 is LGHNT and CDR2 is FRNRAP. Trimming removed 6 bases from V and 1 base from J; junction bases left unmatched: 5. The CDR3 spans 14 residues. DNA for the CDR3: TGTGCTAGTGGGGCTAACAGGGGCCAAGAGACCCAGTACTTC. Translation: CASGANRGQETQYF.

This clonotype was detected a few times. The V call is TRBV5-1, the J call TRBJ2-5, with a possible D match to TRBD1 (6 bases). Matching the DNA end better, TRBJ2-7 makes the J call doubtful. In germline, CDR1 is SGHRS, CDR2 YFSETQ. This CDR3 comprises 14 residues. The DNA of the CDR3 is TGCGCCAGCAGCTCGGACAGACCCCCTTCCGAGCAGTACTTC. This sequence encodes CASSSDRPPSEQYF.

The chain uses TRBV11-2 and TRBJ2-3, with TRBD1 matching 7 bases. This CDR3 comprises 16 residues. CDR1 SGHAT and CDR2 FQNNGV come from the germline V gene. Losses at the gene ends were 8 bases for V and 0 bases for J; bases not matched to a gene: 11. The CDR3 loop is CASSQGQVPSTDTQYF. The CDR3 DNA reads TGTGCCAGCTCACAGGGGCAAGTTCCTAGCACAGATACGCAGTATTTT.

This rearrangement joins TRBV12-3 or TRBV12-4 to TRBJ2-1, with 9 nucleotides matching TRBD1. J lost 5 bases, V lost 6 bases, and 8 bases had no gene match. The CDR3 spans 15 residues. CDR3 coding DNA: TGTGCCAGCAGACCCACCGGGACAGGGAACAATGAGCAGTTCTTC. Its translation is CASRPTGTGNNEQFF.